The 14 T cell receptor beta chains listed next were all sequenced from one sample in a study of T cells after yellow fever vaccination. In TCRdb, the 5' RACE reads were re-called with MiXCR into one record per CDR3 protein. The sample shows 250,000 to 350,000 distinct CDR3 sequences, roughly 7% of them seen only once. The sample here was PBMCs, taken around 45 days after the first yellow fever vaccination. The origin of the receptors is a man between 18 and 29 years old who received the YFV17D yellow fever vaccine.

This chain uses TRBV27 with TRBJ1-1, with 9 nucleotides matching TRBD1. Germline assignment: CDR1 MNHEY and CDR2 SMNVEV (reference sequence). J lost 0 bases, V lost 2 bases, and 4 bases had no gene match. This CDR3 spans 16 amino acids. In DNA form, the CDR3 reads TGTGCCAGCAGTTTAGGGACAGGGTACTTGAACACTGAAGCTTTCTTT. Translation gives CASSLGTGYLNTEAFF.

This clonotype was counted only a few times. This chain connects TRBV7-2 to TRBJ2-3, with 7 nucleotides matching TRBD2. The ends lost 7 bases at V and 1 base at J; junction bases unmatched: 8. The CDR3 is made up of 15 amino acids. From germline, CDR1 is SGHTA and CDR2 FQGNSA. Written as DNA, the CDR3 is TGTGCCAGCACCCAAGCTGGGAGGGGCACAGATACGCAGTATTTT. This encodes CASTQAGRGTDTQYF.

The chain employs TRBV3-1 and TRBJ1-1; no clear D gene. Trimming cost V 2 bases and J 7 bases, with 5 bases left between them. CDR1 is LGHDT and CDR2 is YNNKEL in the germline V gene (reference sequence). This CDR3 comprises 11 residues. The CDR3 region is CASSQRSEAFF. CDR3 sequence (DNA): TGTGCCAGCAGCCAAAGGAGTGAAGCTTTCTTT.

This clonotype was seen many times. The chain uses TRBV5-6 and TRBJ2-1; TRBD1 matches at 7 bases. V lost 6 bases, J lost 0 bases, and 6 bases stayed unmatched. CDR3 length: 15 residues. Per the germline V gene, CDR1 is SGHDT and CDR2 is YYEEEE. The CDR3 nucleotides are TGTGCCAGCACCCTGGACAGGAGCTCCTACAATGAGCAGTTCTTC. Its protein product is CASTLDRSSYNEQFF.

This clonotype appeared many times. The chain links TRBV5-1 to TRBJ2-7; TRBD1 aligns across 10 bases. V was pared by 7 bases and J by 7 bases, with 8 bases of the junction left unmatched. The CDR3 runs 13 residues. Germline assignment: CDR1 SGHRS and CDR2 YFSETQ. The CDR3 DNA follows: TGCGCCAGCTCTCCGGGACAGGGGTTTGAGCAGTACTTC. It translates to CASSPGQGFEQYF.

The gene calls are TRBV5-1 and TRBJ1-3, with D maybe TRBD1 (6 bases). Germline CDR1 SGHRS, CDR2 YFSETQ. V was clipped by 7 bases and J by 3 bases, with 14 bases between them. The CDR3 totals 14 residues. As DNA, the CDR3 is TGCGCCAGCCGACGGGGGCAGGATGGAAACACCATATATTTT. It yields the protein CASRRGQDGNTIYF.

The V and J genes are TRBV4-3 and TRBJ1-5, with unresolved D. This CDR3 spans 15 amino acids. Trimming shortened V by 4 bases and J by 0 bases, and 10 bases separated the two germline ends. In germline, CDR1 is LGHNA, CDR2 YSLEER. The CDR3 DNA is TGCGCCAGCAGCCCTCAGGTTCTTAGCAATCAGCCCCAGCATTTT. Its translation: CASSPQVLSNQPQHF.

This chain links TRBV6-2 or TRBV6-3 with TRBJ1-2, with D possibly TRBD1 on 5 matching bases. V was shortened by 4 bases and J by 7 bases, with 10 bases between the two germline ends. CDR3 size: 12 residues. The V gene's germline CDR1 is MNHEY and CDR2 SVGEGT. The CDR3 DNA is TGTGCCAGCAGTTGGTTCAGGGTTGGCTACACCTTC. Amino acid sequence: CASSWFRVGYTF.

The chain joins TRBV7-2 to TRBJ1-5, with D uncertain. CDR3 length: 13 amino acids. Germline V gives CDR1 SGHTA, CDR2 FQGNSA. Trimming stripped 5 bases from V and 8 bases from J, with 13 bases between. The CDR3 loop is CASSPGITKPQHF. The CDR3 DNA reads TGTGCCAGCAGCCCGGGAATTACAAAGCCCCAGCATTTT.

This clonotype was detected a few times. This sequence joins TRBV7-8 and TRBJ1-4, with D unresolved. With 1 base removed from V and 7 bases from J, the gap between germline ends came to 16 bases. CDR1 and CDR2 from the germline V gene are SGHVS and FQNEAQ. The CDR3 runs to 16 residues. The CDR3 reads CASSLVARAPGEKLFF. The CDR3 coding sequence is TGTGCCAGCAGCTTAGTGGCAAGGGCCCCGGGTGAAAAACTGTTTTTT.

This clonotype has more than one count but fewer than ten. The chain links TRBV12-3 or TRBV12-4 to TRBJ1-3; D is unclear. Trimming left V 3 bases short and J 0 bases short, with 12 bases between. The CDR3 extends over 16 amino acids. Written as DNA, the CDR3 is TGTGCCAGCAGTTTTCGTCAGACGAGCTCTGGAAACACCATATATTTT. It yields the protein CASSFRQTSSGNTIYF.

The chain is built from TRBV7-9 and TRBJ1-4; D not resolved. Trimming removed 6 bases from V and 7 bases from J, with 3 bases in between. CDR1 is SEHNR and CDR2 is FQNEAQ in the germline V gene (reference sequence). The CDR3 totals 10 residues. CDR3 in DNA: TGTGCCAGCAGTCGTGAAAAACTGTTTTTT. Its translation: CASSREKLFF.

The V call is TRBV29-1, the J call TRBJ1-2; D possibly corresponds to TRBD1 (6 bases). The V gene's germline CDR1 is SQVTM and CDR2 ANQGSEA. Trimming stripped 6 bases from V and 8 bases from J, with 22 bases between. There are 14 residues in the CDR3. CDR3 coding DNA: TGCAGCGTCGCGGACAGATACGATGAGAACGGCTACACCTTC. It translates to CSVADRYDENGYTF.

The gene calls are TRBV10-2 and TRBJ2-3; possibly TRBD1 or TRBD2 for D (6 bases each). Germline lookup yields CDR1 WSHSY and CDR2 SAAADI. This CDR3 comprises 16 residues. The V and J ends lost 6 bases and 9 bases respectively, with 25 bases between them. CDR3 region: CASRARVGGPARTQYF. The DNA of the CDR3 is TGCGCCAGCAGAGCCCGCGTAGGGGGGCCAGCCCGCACGCAGTATTTT.